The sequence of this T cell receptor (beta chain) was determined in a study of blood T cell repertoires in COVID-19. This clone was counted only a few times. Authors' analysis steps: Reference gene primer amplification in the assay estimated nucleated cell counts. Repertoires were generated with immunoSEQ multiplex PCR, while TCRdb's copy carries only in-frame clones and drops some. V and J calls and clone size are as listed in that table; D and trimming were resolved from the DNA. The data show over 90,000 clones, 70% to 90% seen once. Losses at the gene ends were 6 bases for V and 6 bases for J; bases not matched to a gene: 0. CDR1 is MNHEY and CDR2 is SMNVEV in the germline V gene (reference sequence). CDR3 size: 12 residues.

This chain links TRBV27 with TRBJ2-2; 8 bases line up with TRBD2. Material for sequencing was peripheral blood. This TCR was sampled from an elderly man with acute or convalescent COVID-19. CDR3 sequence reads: CASRAGAGELFF. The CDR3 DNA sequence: TGTGCCAGCAGAGCGGGGGCCGGGGAGCTGTTTTTT.